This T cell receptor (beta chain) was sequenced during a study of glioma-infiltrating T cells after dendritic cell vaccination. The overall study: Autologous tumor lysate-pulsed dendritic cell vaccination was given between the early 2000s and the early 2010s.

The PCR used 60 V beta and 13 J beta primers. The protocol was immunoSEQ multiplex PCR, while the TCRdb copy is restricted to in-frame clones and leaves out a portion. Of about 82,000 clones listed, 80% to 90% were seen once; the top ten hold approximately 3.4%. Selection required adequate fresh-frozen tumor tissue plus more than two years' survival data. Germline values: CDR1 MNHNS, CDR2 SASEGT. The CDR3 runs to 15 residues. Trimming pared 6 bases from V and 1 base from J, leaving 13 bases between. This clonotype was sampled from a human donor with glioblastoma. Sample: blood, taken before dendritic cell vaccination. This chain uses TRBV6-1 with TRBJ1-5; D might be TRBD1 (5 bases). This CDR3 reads CASRTGGISNQPQHF. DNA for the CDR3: TGTGCCAGCAGGACCGGGGGGATAAGCAATCAGCCCCAGCATTTT.